These 30 T cell receptor beta chains were sequenced from one sample in a study of massively parallel sequencing of T cell beta chains. TCRdb used MiXCR to reprocess the 5' RACE reads, holding one entry per CDR3 protein. The sample has 3,500 to 5,000 distinct CDR3 sequences, over 30% seen once. The specimen was commercial RNA from peripheral blood pooled from many donors. The receptors come from a pool of human donors in good health; the sample was commercial RNA pooled from many donors.

This clonotype was seen a few times. The chain joins TRBV5-1 to TRBJ2-1; 8 nucleotides line up with TRBD1. Germline V gene data show CDR1 as SGHRS and CDR2 as YFSETQ. The junction had 5 bases not matched to a gene; V was cut back by 0 bases and J by 12 bases. The CDR3 is made up of 13 amino acids. CDR3 sequence reads: CASSLVRGTGQFF. Here the CDR3 DNA reads TGCGCCAGCAGCTTGGTAAGAGGGACAGGGCAGTTCTTC.

This clonotype has a handful of counts. This rearrangement joins TRBV4-2 to TRBJ2-3; D is unclear. The CDR3 has 13 amino acids. With 1 base removed from V and 0 bases from J, the gap between germline ends came to 2 bases. Germline-derived CDR1 and CDR2 are LGHNA and YNFKEQ. For the CDR3, the DNA is TGTGCCAGCAGCCAAGGGAGCACAGATACGCAGTATTTT. Its protein is CASSQGSTDTQYF.

This chain connects TRBV20-1 to TRBJ2-7; no firm D call. V lost 0 bases to trimming and J lost 4 bases, with 13 bases between them. Germline V CDR1 and CDR2: DFQATT, SNEGSKA (reference sequence). The CDR3 runs 14 residues. The CDR3 DNA follows: TGCAGTGCTAGAGATATTAAGGGCGAATACGAGCAGTACTTC. The encoded protein is CSARDIKGEYEQYF.

The chain has TRBV7-2 and TRBJ2-2, with D uncertain. Trimming removed 5 bases at V and 8 bases at J, with 9 bases between. The CDR3 sequence is 12 residues long. Per germline, CDR1 SGHTA and CDR2 FQGNSA. The CDR3 region is CASSESVGELFF. CDR3 nucleotides: TGTGCCAGCAGCGAGTCGGTTGGGGAGCTGTTTTTT.

The chain employs TRBV12-3 or TRBV12-4 and TRBJ2-1; D is undetermined. This CDR3 contains 13 residues. Trimming left V 0 bases short and J 6 bases short, with 6 bases between. CDR3 loop: CASSLAASNEQFF. Written as DNA, the CDR3 is TGTGCCAGCAGTTTAGCAGCGTCCAATGAGCAGTTCTTC.

By sample share, this clonotype is large. The J gene is TRBJ1-1, the V gene TRBV7-2; D gene unclear. The CDR3 loop spans 12 amino acids. Germline CDR1 reads SGHTA; CDR2 reads FQGNSA. V was clipped by 3 bases and J by 11 bases, with 13 bases between them. The CDR3 loop is CASSFKGEEAFF. CDR3 in DNA: TGTGCCAGCAGCTTTAAGGGTGAGGAGGCTTTCTTT.

The J gene is TRBJ2-7, the V gene TRBV9, with unresolved D. CDR3 length: 11 residues. Germline lookup yields CDR1 SGDLS and CDR2 YYNGEE. V shed 1 base and J shed 4 bases, with 3 bases lying between them. CDR3 DNA sequence: TGTGCCAGCAGCGTAATGTACGAGCAGTACGTC. This codes for CASSVMYEQYV.

This clonotype appeared a few times. The gene calls are TRBV10-3 and TRBJ2-3; the D call may be TRBD1 or TRBD2 (5 bases each). V lost 2 bases, J lost 5 bases, and 14 bases lay in between. Germline V lookup: CDR1 ENHRY, CDR2 SYGVKD. CDR3 length equals 15 residues. CDR3 sequence: CAISEAQGARDTQYF. In nucleotides, the CDR3 is TGTGCCATCAGTGAGGCTCAGGGAGCTCGAGATACGCAGTATTTT.

This clonotype was detected a few times. J is TRBJ2-7 and V is TRBV5-1; D unresolved. V was shortened by 1 base and J by 3 bases, with 8 bases between the two germline ends. Germline V gene data show CDR1 as SGHRS and CDR2 as YFSETQ. The CDR3 sequence is 13 residues long. CDR3 nucleotides: TGCGCCAGCAGCTTGAGTACCTTCTACGAGCAGTACTTC. Amino acids: CASSLSTFYEQYF.

The gene calls are TRBV20-1 and TRBJ2-1; 7 bases map to TRBD2. J gave up 3 bases and V 1 base, and 3 bases lay outside the gene matches. The CDR3 contains 14 residues. Germline values: CDR1 DFQATT, CDR2 SNEGSKA (reference sequence). For the CDR3, the DNA is TGCAGTGCTAGAGCCCTAGCGGACTACAATGAGCAGTTCTTC. Protein sequence: CSARALADYNEQFF.

V is TRBV7-1 and J is TRBJ2-5; possibly TRBD2 for D (6 bases). TRBV7-1 is an open reading frame, and its role is uncertain. The V gene lost 3 bases and the J gene lost 5 bases, with 10 bases spanning the gap. This CDR3 is 13 amino acids long. In DNA, the CDR3 is TGTGCCAGCAGCTCGGGACTGGGGGAGACCCAGTACTTC. It codes for CASSSGLGETQYF.

V usage is TRBV11-2 and J usage is TRBJ1-2; D remains unclear. Germline V CDR1 and CDR2: SGHAT, FQNNGV. Trimming pared 6 bases from V and 8 bases from J, leaving 13 bases between. This CDR3 region has 12 residues. CDR3 loop: CASRFEDDGYTF. The CDR3 nucleotides read TGTGCCAGCAGATTCGAAGACGACGGCTACACCTTC.

Notes on this clonotype: A read error is possible here, since a much larger clone lies one base away. V is TRBV6-4 and J is TRBJ1-1; no definite D call. CDR3 length equals 13 residues. The germline gives CDR1 MRHNA, CDR2 SNTAGT. The V and J ends lost 2 bases and 4 bases respectively, with 8 bases between them. CDR3 protein: CASSDPGSTEAFF. In DNA form, the CDR3 reads TGTGCCAGCAGTGACCCGGGGAGCACTGAAGCTTTCTTT.

This clonotype is medium-sized in the sample. The rearrangement links TRBV7-3 to TRBJ2-4; TRBD2 is a possible D gene (7 bases). The V and J ends lost 1 base and 8 bases respectively, with 9 bases between them. In germline, CDR1 is SGHTA, CDR2 FQGTGA. This CDR3 is 13 amino acids long. CDR3: CASSLKGGYIQYF. CDR3 coding DNA: TGTGCCAGCAGCTTAAAGGGGGGGTACATTCAGTACTTC.

J is TRBJ2-5 and V is TRBV28; D possibly corresponds to TRBD1 (5 bases). The V end was cut by 3 bases, the J end by 2 bases, with 13 bases between. CDR1 and CDR2 from the germline V gene are MDHEN and SYDVKM. This CDR3 comprises 15 residues. CDR3 protein: CASSFQGSGQETQYF. CDR3 nucleotide sequence: TGTGCCAGCAGTTTCCAGGGCAGTGGACAAGAGACCCAGTACTTC.

This clonotype has more than one count but fewer than ten. The rearrangement joins TRBV5-1 to TRBJ2-5; D is ambiguous. This CDR3 spans 14 amino acids. CDR1 and CDR2 (germline): SGHRS, YFSETQ. V lost 4 bases and J 5 bases, leaving 15 bases between the germline ends. The CDR3 nucleotides read TGCGCCAGCAGCAAGACGGCCTTTGAGGAGACCCAGTACTTC. Translating it yields CASSKTAFEETQYF.

V and J are TRBV4-2 and TRBJ2-3; no clear D. CDR1 is LGHNA and CDR2 is YNFKEQ in the germline V gene. The ends were cut back, 4 bases at V and 0 bases at J, with 11 bases in the middle. This CDR3 comprises 15 residues. The CDR3 loop reads CASSLSSSSTDTQYF. The CDR3 DNA reads TGTGCCAGCAGCCTGAGTAGTTCTAGCACAGATACGCAGTATTTT.

In its sample, this clonotype was seen a few times. The rearrangement joins TRBV5-4 to TRBJ2-2; D remains ambiguous. Germline V CDR1 and CDR2: SGHNT, YYREEE (reference sequence). Trimming took off 0 bases at V and 1 base at J, with 10 bases between the two ends. The CDR3 has 16 residues. As DNA, the CDR3 is TGTGCCAGCAGCTTGGGGCTAGGTTTGAACACCGGGGAGCTGTTTTTT. Translated: CASSLGLGLNTGELFF.

To note about this clonotype: A much larger clone lies a single base off, so this may be a read error. The chain couples TRBV5-1 to TRBJ1-1, with a weak D call TRBD1 (6 bases). The CDR3 has 13 residues. The V gene lost 5 bases and the J gene lost 4 bases, with 12 bases spanning the gap. Looked up from germline, CDR1 is SGHRS and CDR2 is YFSETQ. The CDR3 nucleotides read TGCGCCAGCAGTAGGGGGACGACCACTGAAGCTTTCTTT. Protein product: CASSRGTTTEAFF.

The table lists this clonotype with a few counts. CDR3 DNA sequence: TGTGCCATCAGTGTGACGGATGAGCAGTACTTC. Protein product: CAISVTDEQYF. This chain links TRBV10-3 with TRBJ2-7; D remains unclear. Trimming removed 4 bases at V and 7 bases at J, with 8 bases between. Germline loops: CDR1 ENHRY, CDR2 SYGVKD. The CDR3 sequence is 11 residues long.

This chain uses TRBV9 with TRBJ2-1; no definite D call. The length of the CDR3 is 14 residues. Trimming took 0 bases from V and 1 from J, leaving 5 bases between them. Germline CDR1 is SGDLS and CDR2 is YYNGEE. The CDR3 sequence is CASSVGESYNEQFF. The DNA of the CDR3 is TGTGCCAGCAGCGTAGGAGAGTCCTACAATGAGCAGTTCTTC.

This clonotype was counted only a few times. The gene calls are TRBV20-1 and TRBJ2-1, with D perhaps matching TRBD1 (6 bases). V was pared by 6 bases and J by 7 bases, with 16 bases between. Germline V gene data show CDR1 as DFQATT and CDR2 as SNEGSKA (reference sequence). The length of the CDR3 is 13 residues. CDR3 nucleotide sequence: TGCAGTGCCCCCCGGTTTACAGGGAATGAGCAGTTCTTC. This gives the protein CSAPRFTGNEQFF.

The genes are TRBV11-1 and TRBJ2-7; no clear D. The CDR3 contains 14 residues. Trimming shortened V by 0 bases and J by 1 base, and 7 bases separated the two germline ends. The germline V gene has CDR1 SGHAT and CDR2 FQDESV (reference sequence). As DNA, the CDR3 is TGTGCCAGCAGCTTAGCAACAGCATCCTACGAGCAGTACTTC. Translating gives CASSLATASYEQYF.

In its sample, this clonotype was seen a few times. The chain recombines TRBV11-3 with TRBJ2-5; TRBD1 aligns across 8 bases. Germline V gene lookup returns CDR1 SGHNT and CDR2 YENEEA. J gave up 1 base and V 1 base, and 2 bases lay outside the gene matches. This CDR3 region has 15 residues. CDR3 region: CASSLVDRAQETQYF. CDR3 nucleotide sequence: TGTGCCAGCAGCTTAGTGGACAGGGCCCAAGAGACCCAGTACTTC.

This clonotype showed up just a few times. The chain joins TRBV20-1 to TRBJ1-1; 7 bases are a match to TRBD1. Trimming at V came to 6 bases and at J to 3 bases, leaving 4 bases not matched to a gene. Germline CDR1 reads DFQATT; CDR2 reads SNEGSKA (reference sequence). CDR3 length: 12 residues. CDR3 coding DNA: TGCAGTGCGGGCAGGGGGGACACTGAAGCTTTCTTT. It codes for CSAGRGDTEAFF.

On this clonotype: The junction differs from germline at one of its ends, possibly a read error. V gene TRBV4-2 combines with J gene TRBJ2-1; TRBD2 is a possible D gene (6 bases). This CDR3 spans 14 amino acids. Per germline, CDR1 LGHNA and CDR2 YNFKEQ. The CDR3 reads CASTQYGSHNEQFF. In DNA, the CDR3 is TGTGCCAGCACCCAATACGGGAGCCACAATGAGCAGTTCTTC.

The chain couples TRBV4-2 to TRBJ2-7, with D maybe TRBD1 (6 bases). V was pared by 4 bases and J by 3 bases, with 10 bases between. The CDR3 extends over 13 amino acids. Germline V gene lookup returns CDR1 LGHNA and CDR2 YNFKEQ. The CDR3 DNA sequence: TGTGCCAGCAGCCTGGGACACCTCTACGAGCAGTACTTC. Its translation: CASSLGHLYEQYF.

The gene calls are TRBV19 and TRBJ1-5; D call uncertain. The V end was cut by 6 bases, the J end by 8 bases, with 11 bases between. The CDR3 covers 12 residues. Looked up from germline, CDR1 is LNHDA and CDR2 is SQIVND (reference sequence). The CDR3 loop is CASRRGEKPQHF. The CDR3 coding sequence is TGTGCCAGTAGACGGGGAGAGAAGCCCCAGCATTTT.

This chain joins TRBV10-3 and TRBJ2-3; no reliable D call. This CDR3 region has 10 residues. The germline V gene encodes CDR1 ENHRY and CDR2 SYGVKD. Trimming removed 8 bases from V and 4 bases from J, with 4 bases in between. The CDR3 protein is CAIGSDTQYF. The CDR3 nucleotides are TGTGCCATCGGTTCAGATACGCAGTATTTT.

As to this clonotype: Given a much more abundant clone one base away, this may be a read error. The chain combines TRBV29-1 with TRBJ2-1; D is unresolved. V was cut by 3 bases and J by 6 bases, with 9 bases left in between. The CDR3 spans 12 residues. The V gene's germline CDR1 is SQVTM and CDR2 ANQGSEA. CDR3 nucleotide sequence: TGCAGCGTTGACAGACTGGTCAATGAGCAGTTCTTC. Translation gives CSVDRLVNEQFF.